The 6 T cell receptor beta chains below come from one sample, sequenced in a study of cytomegalovirus exposure and HLA in healthy donors. In the PCR, 60 Vbeta and 13 Jbeta primers were used. Only in-frame clones appear in the TCRdb table, and some are missing; sequencing was by immunoSEQ multiplex PCR. This repertoire shows 100,000 to 150,000 clones, 76% found once; its top ten account for approximately 1.8%. Sample: PBMCs. Every receptor here comes from a female donor in good health and CMV-seropositive.

This clone was detected only a few times. This chain joins TRBV11-2 and TRBJ2-1, with a tentative D call TRBD2 (6 bases). CDR3 length equals 13 residues. V lost 7 bases and J lost 4, with 11 bases in between. From germline, CDR1 is SGHAT and CDR2 FQNNGV. The CDR3 coding sequence is TGTGCCAGCACACCCGGGGGATACAATGAGCAGTTCTTC. Amino acids: CASTPGGYNEQFF.

This clone was found once. The rearrangement links TRBV29-1 to TRBJ2-1, with 7 bases fitting TRBD2. From germline, CDR1 is SQVTM and CDR2 ANQGSEA. The V and J ends lost 0 bases and 0 bases, in that order; junction bases with no gene match: 5. The CDR3 extends over 16 amino acids. CDR3 in amino acids: CSVEDPRGSSYNEQFF. CDR3 DNA sequence: TGCAGCGTTGAAGATCCCCGCGGGAGCTCCTACAATGAGCAGTTCTTC.

This chain connects TRBV25-1 to TRBJ2-5; the D is unclear. Trimming removed 0 bases at V and 4 bases at J, with 9 bases between. CDR1 and CDR2 (germline): MGHDK, SYGVNS. The CDR3 contains 14 residues. The CDR3 region is CASSEYGRTETQYF. CDR3 DNA: TGTGCCAGCAGTGAATATGGCAGAACAGAGACCCAGTACTTC.

The chain combines TRBV19 with TRBJ2-1; TRBD1 is a possible D gene (6 bases). This CDR3 is 14 amino acids long. Germline V gives CDR1 LNHDA, CDR2 SQIVND (reference sequence). The V end was cut by 4 bases, the J end by 2 bases, with 9 bases between. CDR3 loop: CASSTGAAYNEQFF. CDR3 sequence (DNA): TGTGCCAGTAGTACAGGGGCGGCCTACAATGAGCAGTTCTTC.

The chain carries TRBV20-1 and TRBJ2-7; no clear D. The V end was cut by 5 bases, the J end by 3 bases, with 8 bases between. This CDR3 comprises 11 residues. Germline V gene sequence: CDR1 DFQATT, CDR2 SNEGSKA (reference sequence). The CDR3 bases are TGCAGTGCTTTGGCAGGCTACGAGCAGTACTTC. Its translation is CSALAGYEQYF.

V is TRBV11-2 and J is TRBJ1-1; 8 bases align to TRBD1. The CDR3 has 14 residues. V lost 3 bases to trimming and J lost 2 bases; unmatched junction nucleotides: 2. CDR1 and CDR2 (germline): SGHAT, FQNNGV. The DNA for the CDR3 is TGTGCCAGCAGCTTTGACAGGGGAAACACTGAAGCTTTCTTT. Its protein is CASSFDRGNTEAFF.